This T cell receptor beta chain emerged from a study of T cell changes during pregnancy in multiple sclerosis. Data came from immunoSEQ multiplex PCR; TCRdb stores just in-frame clones and leaves some out. The sample yields 70,000 to 90,000 clones, 90% to 95% seen once. There are 13 residues in the CDR3. In germline, CDR1 is MRHNA, CDR2 SNTAGT. Trimming took off 0 bases at V and 7 bases at J, with 9 bases between the two ends. Sequenced here: peripheral blood, sampled in the second trimester of pregnancy. V usage is TRBV6-4 and J usage is TRBJ1-1; D call uncertain. The sequence derives from a female donor in good health, enrolled as a control in a pregnancy study. In DNA, the CDR3 is TGTGCCAGCAGTGACTCTGAGGGTAGTGAAGCTTTCTTT. It specifies CASSDSEGSEAFF.